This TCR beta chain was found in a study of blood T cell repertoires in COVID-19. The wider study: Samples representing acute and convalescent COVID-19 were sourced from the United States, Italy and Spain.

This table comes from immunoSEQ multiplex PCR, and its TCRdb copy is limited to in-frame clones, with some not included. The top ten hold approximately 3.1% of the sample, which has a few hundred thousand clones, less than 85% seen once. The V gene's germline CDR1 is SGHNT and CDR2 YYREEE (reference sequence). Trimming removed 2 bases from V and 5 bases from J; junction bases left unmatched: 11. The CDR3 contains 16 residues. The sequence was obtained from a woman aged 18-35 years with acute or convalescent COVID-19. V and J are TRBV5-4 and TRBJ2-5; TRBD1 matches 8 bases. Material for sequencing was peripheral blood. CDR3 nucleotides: TGTGCCAGCAGCTTTTATGGACAGGGAAGGGGTGAGACCCAGTACTTC. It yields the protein CASSFYGQGRGETQYF.